This T cell receptor (beta chain) stems from a study of molecular identifiers for immune sequencing clone quantification. In TCRdb, the PCR reads were re-called with MiXCR into one record per CDR3 protein. Among under 650,000 distinct CDR3 sequences, just under 20% were seen once, and the ten largest hold around 0.86%. In the case of this clonotype: One base away lies a much larger clone, so this may be a sequencing read error. Because it lacks the conserved phenylalanine or tryptophan at the end, this CDR3 is likely a read error.

The receptor's source is a human donor in good health. Some libraries in this study had Jurkat cell RNA spiked in. The sequencing sample was made of naive CD8+ T cells from blood, with Jurkat cell RNA spiked in. Subset: FACS-sorted CD8+CD4-CCR7+CD45RA+ naive T cells.

Here the CDR3 reads CASSQDGFSNQPQHL. CDR3 nucleotides: TGTGCCAGCAGTCAGGACGGATTTAGCAATCAGCCCCAGCATCTT. This chain joins TRBV6-2 or TRBV6-3 and TRBJ1-5; D not resolved. Per germline, CDR1 MNHEY and CDR2 SVGEGT. This CDR3 has 15 residues. Trimming removed 5 bases from V and 0 bases from J, with 11 bases in between.